Following are 15 T cell receptor beta chains from one sample sequenced in a study of breast tumors, draining lymph nodes, adjacent tissues. Breast cancer patients provided tissue from their axillary draining lymph nodes. TCRdb processed the multiplex PCR reads anew with MiXCR; each CDR3 protein has one entry. The top ten hold about 2.4% of the sample, which has 70,000 to 95,000 distinct CDR3 sequences, roughly a fifth seen once. Sequenced: axillary lymph node tissue. The receptors were gathered from a female donor with breast cancer. Some clones in this sample may be carry-over from other donors' samples.

By its share, this clonotype is medium-sized. This sequence joins TRBV6-5 and TRBJ2-1; D is possibly TRBD1 (6 bases). The germline gives CDR1 MNHEY, CDR2 SVGAGI. V was pared by 6 bases and J by 6 bases, with 9 bases between. The CDR3 is 12 residues long. Here the CDR3 DNA reads TGTGCCAGCAGAGACAGGTCCAATGAGCAGTTCTTC. Protein: CASRDRSNEQFF.

The table lists this clonotype with a few counts. The chain is built from TRBV6-1 and TRBJ2-1, with 9 positions matching TRBD1. Germline trimming cut 5 bases from V and 4 bases from J; bases unmatched to any gene: 6. The CDR3 extends over 15 amino acids. Looked up from germline, CDR1 is MNHNS and CDR2 is SASEGT. The DNA for the CDR3 is TGTGCCAGCAGTAGAACCGGGACAGGGTACAATGAGCAGTTCTTC. It codes for CASSRTGTGYNEQFF.

This clonotype was counted at least ten times. V is TRBV20-1 and J is TRBJ2-7; TRBD2 matches 10 bases. This CDR3 spans 15 amino acids. Germline CDR1 DFQATT, CDR2 SNEGSKA (reference sequence). The V gene end was trimmed by 5 bases and the J gene end by 7 bases; junction bases not matched to a gene: 14. The CDR3: CSASDQREGRREQYF. The CDR3 nucleotides read TGCAGTGCTTCGGACCAGCGGGAGGGCCGGCGGGAGCAGTACTTC.

This clonotype was counted at least ten times. This chain links TRBV19 with TRBJ1-2; 9 nucleotides line up with TRBD1. J was trimmed by 8 bases and V by 4 bases; bases with no gene match: 11. The CDR3 is made up of 15 amino acids. CDR1 and CDR2 from the germline V gene are LNHDA and SQIVND (reference sequence). The CDR3 sequence is CASSTSIGTGPGYTF. The CDR3 DNA follows: TGTGCCAGTAGTACTTCCATCGGGACAGGGCCCGGCTACACCTTC.

This clonotype showed up many times. V and J are TRBV7-9 and TRBJ2-7; no reliable D call. V lost 1 base to trimming and J lost 2 bases, with 12 bases between them. Germline assignment: CDR1 SEHNR and CDR2 FQNEAQ (reference sequence). CDR3 length: 15 amino acids. The DNA of the CDR3 is TGTGCCAGCAGCTTAGAGGGTCTCGGGCCCTACGAGCAGTACTTC. Its protein is CASSLEGLGPYEQYF.

Worth noting for this clonotype: A much larger clone differs from this one at a single base, so this may be a read error. The chain couples TRBV11-2 to TRBJ2-5, with TRBD2 matching 12 bases. The CDR3 extends over 17 amino acids. J was trimmed by 5 bases and V by 1 base; bases with no gene match: 8. Germline CDR1 is SGHAT and CDR2 is FQNNGV. This CDR3 reads CASSLVTSGSAGETQYF. The DNA of the CDR3 is TGTGCCAGCAGCTTAGTGACTAGCGGGAGTGCAGGGGAGACCCAGTACTTC. The entire variable domain, with the rest obtained from reference TRBV11-2 and TRBJ2-5, is as follows: EAGVAQSPRYKIIEKRQSVAFWCNPISGHATLYWYQQILGQGPKLLIQFQNNGVVDDSQLPKDRFSAERLKGVDSTLKIQPAKLEDSAVYLCASSLVTSGSAGETQYFGPGTRLLVL.

A remark on this clonotype: Mismatch with germline at one junction end may stem from a read error. V is TRBV4-1 and J is TRBJ2-3, with D perhaps matching TRBD1 or TRBD2 (5 bases each). The CDR3 runs to 15 residues. Germline loops: CDR1 MGHRA, CDR2 YSYEKL. The CDR3 spells CASSQAPRVTDTQYF. The CDR3 DNA reads as TGCGCCAGCAGCCAAGCGCCGAGGGTGACAGATACGCAGTACTTT.

This clonotype was seen at least ten times. The chain links TRBV6-6 to TRBJ2-4; the D is unclear. Germline CDR1 and CDR2: MNHNY and SVGAGI (reference sequence). V lost 4 bases, J lost 1 base, and 5 bases lay in between. The CDR3 has 13 amino acids. The CDR3 nucleotides are TGTGCCAGCAGTTTTAGGGCCAAAAACATTCAGTACTTC. It encodes CASSFRAKNIQYF.

In this sample, this clonotype turned up many times. This sequence joins TRBV2 and TRBJ2-7; D is perhaps TRBD2 (6 bases). V shed 6 bases and J shed 6 bases, with 18 bases lying between them. Germline loops: CDR1 SNHLY, CDR2 FYNNEI. This CDR3 has 14 amino acids. The CDR3, as DNA: TGTGCCAGCAGGCCCGGGACCTCCGGGGGCGAGCAGTACTTC. Residues: CASRPGTSGGEQYF.

This clonotype was detected once. This rearrangement joins TRBV7-2 to TRBJ2-3; D gene unclear. The CDR3 is 14 amino acids. The germline V gene encodes CDR1 SGHTA and CDR2 FQGNSA. V was shortened by 11 bases and J by 4 bases, with 19 bases between the two germline ends. The CDR3 region has the DNA TGTGCCGGCGGCCTAAGTGTATGGGCAGATACGCAGTATTTT. It specifies CAGGLSVWADTQYF.

This clonotype was seen a handful of times. A much larger clone is a single base away; this may be a read error. The CDR3 region has the DNA TGTGCCAGCAGTTCCGGGACAGGGGTTCGCGAGCAGTACTTC. The encoded protein is CASSSGTGVREQYF. The chain recombines TRBV6-6 with TRBJ2-7; 10 nucleotides line up with TRBD1. V was clipped by 4 bases and J by 6 bases; unmatched bases: 6. The CDR3 is 14 residues long. Germline V gene data show CDR1 as MNHNY and CDR2 as SVGAGI (reference sequence).

This clonotype has ten or more counts. This chain links TRBV6-2 or TRBV6-3 with TRBJ2-3; D is ambiguous. Trimming removed 2 bases from V and 6 bases from J, with 9 bases in between. The CDR3 has 13 amino acids. Per germline, CDR1 MNHEY and CDR2 SVGEGT. The CDR3 sequence: CASSYRSGDTQYF. The CDR3 region has the DNA TGTGCCAGCAGTTACCGGTCCGGGGATACGCAGTATTTT.

There are many counts of this clonotype. The rearrangement uses TRBV24-1 and TRBJ2-5, with 12 nucleotides matching TRBD1. Germline CDR1 and CDR2: KGHDR and SFDVKD. This CDR3 has 16 residues. The trim removed 4 bases at V and 5 bases at J, leaving 7 bases unmatched. DNA of the CDR3: TGTGCCACCAGTGAGTCCGGGACAGGGGGCGGGGAGACCCAGTACTTC. Protein product: CATSESGTGGGETQYF.

The genes are TRBV20-1 and TRBJ2-7; 8 bases are shared with TRBD2. Germline assignment: CDR1 DFQATT and CDR2 SNEGSKA (reference sequence). The CDR3 is 18 amino acids. The CDR3 DNA reads as TGCAGACCTCGGTCCGAACCGGGGGGGGCGAGGATTGGGTACGAGCAGTACTTC. Its protein product is CRPRSEPGGARIGYEQYF.

This clonotype has more than one count but fewer than ten. The genes are TRBV20-1 and TRBJ2-4; no reliable D call. V dropped 1 base and J dropped 7 bases, with 14 bases sitting between them. The CDR3 sequence is 14 residues long. Germline lookup yields CDR1 DFQATT and CDR2 SNEGSKA (reference sequence). CDR3 protein: CSARVDEIRNIQYF. For the CDR3, the DNA is TGCAGTGCTAGAGTGGACGAGATCCGGAACATTCAGTACTTC.